This passage covers 14 T cell receptor beta chains from one sample sequenced in a study of T-cell memory formation after mild COVID-19 (dated by TCRdb to 2020 to 2023). The library was generated by 5' RACE. These reads were obtained on an Illumina NovaSeq 6000. In-frame beta chains were kept once TCRdb had trimmed the public reads at Q25 with fastp and called clones with MiXCR. Rows are combined by CDR3 protein, so each entry shows the most common genes and DNA. The sample includes some 130,000 distinct CDR3 sequences, with about a sixth observed a single time. Approximately 5.2% of the sample belongs to the ten largest clones. Sequenced sample: PBMCs or a T cell subset sorted from them (not recorded which). These receptors were collected from a man aged 18 to 30 who had mild COVID-19 (a few samples of this study predate the infection). The sample titles of this study are shuffled in the database, so cell type and time point are left out; the donor was told from shared clones.

This clonotype was seen a few times. V and J are TRBV20-1 and TRBJ2-3, with 10 positions matching TRBD1. CDR1 and CDR2 (germline): DFQATT, SNEGSKA (reference sequence). The CDR3 is 15 residues long. V gave up 3 bases and J gave up 6 bases; unmatched junction bases: 9. CDR3 residues: CSASDTGTGDDTQYF. The DNA of the CDR3 is TGCAGTGCTAGTGATACCGGGACAGGGGACGATACGCAGTATTTT.

The rearrangement uses TRBV6-1 and TRBJ2-5; the D gene is possibly TRBD1 (6 bases). Germline CDR1 MNHNS, CDR2 SASEGT. The CDR3 runs 13 residues. The V end lost 2 bases, the J end lost 5 bases, and 9 bases lay between the germline ends. The CDR3 region is CASSETGLETQYF. The CDR3 DNA reads TGTGCCAGCAGTGAAACAGGGTTGGAGACCCAGTACTTC.

This chain connects TRBV11-2 to TRBJ1-1; no firm D call. V lost 1 base and J lost 4, with 7 bases in between. The CDR3 has 13 amino acids. Germline loops: CDR1 SGHAT, CDR2 FQNNGV. The CDR3 DNA is TGTGCCAGCAGCTTAGTGCACAGCACTGAAGCTTTCTTT. Translated: CASSLVHSTEAFF.

This clonotype was seen more than once but under ten times. V gene TRBV28 combines with J gene TRBJ2-7, with D maybe TRBD2 (6 bases). This CDR3 comprises 12 residues. V was shortened by 7 bases and J by 2 bases, with 9 bases between the two germline ends. The germline V gene has CDR1 MDHEN and CDR2 SYDVKM. The CDR3: CASKGGAYEQYV. In DNA form, the CDR3 reads TGTGCCAGCAAAGGAGGGGCCTACGAGCAGTACGTC.

The rearrangement joins TRBV27 to TRBJ1-2; D is undetermined. There are 15 residues in the CDR3. CDR1 is MNHEY and CDR2 is SMNVEV in the germline V gene (reference sequence). V was pared by 1 base and J by 1 base, with 10 bases between. The CDR3 DNA reads as TGTGCCAGCAGTTTATTGGGCTTCTATAACTATGGCTACACCTTC. It specifies CASSLLGFYNYGYTF.

This clonotype has more than one count but fewer than ten. The chain combines TRBV4-1 with TRBJ1-3, with D unresolved. Trimming removed 5 bases from V and 2 bases from J, with 13 bases in between. Germline V gene data show CDR1 as MGHRA and CDR2 as YSYEKL. There are 15 residues in the CDR3. The CDR3 DNA sequence: TGCGCCAGCAGCTTTCGGGTGCTAACTGGAAACACCATATATTTT. Its translation: CASSFRVLTGNTIYF.

Only a few counts were recorded for this clonotype. The rearrangement uses TRBV5-6 and TRBJ2-5; D is undetermined. The germline CDR1 and CDR2 sequences are SGHDT and YYEEEE. CDR3 length: 13 amino acids. Between the trimmed V and J ends, which lost 4 bases and 3 bases, there was a span of 10 bases. This CDR3 is CASSAYMEETQYF. CDR3 DNA: TGTGCCAGCAGCGCTTACATGGAAGAGACCCAGTACTTC.

The rearrangement joins TRBV5-1 to TRBJ2-3; D is ambiguous. CDR3 length: 16 residues. Looked up from germline, CDR1 is SGHRS and CDR2 is YFSETQ. With 4 bases removed from V and 1 base from J, the gap between germline ends came to 16 bases. CDR3 sequence: CASSLAPSLGTDTQYF. The CDR3 nucleotides are TGCGCCAGCAGCCTTGCCCCCAGCCTAGGCACAGATACGCAGTATTTT.

This chain connects TRBV18 to TRBJ1-1, with D perhaps matching TRBD1 (6 bases). V was trimmed by 1 base and J by 4 bases, leaving 19 bases between them. Germline V CDR1 and CDR2: KGHSH, LQKENI. The CDR3 sequence is 17 residues long. The CDR3 region is CASSPRGQGGLGTEAFF. In DNA, the CDR3 is TGTGCCAGCTCACCACGGGGGCAGGGTGGCTTGGGCACTGAAGCTTTCTTT.

The chain is built from TRBV19 and TRBJ2-3, with 9 positions matching TRBD2. CDR3 size: 14 residues. V shed 3 bases and J 4 bases; nucleotides not matched to a gene: 2. CDR1 and CDR2 (germline): LNHDA, SQIVND (reference sequence). In nucleotides, the CDR3 is TGTGCCAGTAGTATGGGGACTAGCCCAGATACGCAGTATTTT. Amino acid sequence: CASSMGTSPDTQYF.

The chain carries TRBV7-2 and TRBJ2-2; D call uncertain. The CDR3 totals 16 residues. Trimming took 4 bases from V and 4 from J, leaving 16 bases between them. The germline CDR1 and CDR2 sequences are SGHTA and FQGNSA. CDR3 in amino acids: CASSSSRNPGTGELFF. The CDR3 coding sequence is TGTGCCAGCAGCTCATCCAGGAATCCAGGCACCGGGGAGCTGTTTTTT.

This clonotype was observed a few times. The V and J genes are TRBV18 and TRBJ2-5; unclear D gene. CDR1 is KGHSH and CDR2 is LQKENI in the germline V gene. Trimming stripped 5 bases from V and 3 bases from J, with 10 bases between. CDR3 length equals 13 residues. The CDR3: CASSSRTEETQYF. As DNA, the CDR3 is TGTGCCAGCTCATCAAGGACGGAAGAGACCCAGTACTTC.

This clonotype has just a few counts. The gene calls are TRBV4-2 and TRBJ2-7; D gene unclear. CDR1 is LGHNA and CDR2 is YNFKEQ in the germline V gene. Deletions cut 2 bases from V and 3 bases from J, with 8 bases between. There are 13 residues in the CDR3. Written as DNA, the CDR3 is TGTGCCAGCAGCCAATTCCTCTTCTACGAGCAGTACTTC. Translating gives CASSQFLFYEQYF.

This CDR3 is CASSLNEGTEAFF. The CDR3, as DNA: TGTGCCAGCAGCTTAAATGAGGGCACTGAAGCTTTCTTT. The rearrangement links TRBV7-8 to TRBJ1-1; D remains ambiguous. Germline CDR1 SGHVS, CDR2 FQNEAQ. The CDR3 covers 13 residues. V lost 2 bases and J lost 4, with 8 bases in between.